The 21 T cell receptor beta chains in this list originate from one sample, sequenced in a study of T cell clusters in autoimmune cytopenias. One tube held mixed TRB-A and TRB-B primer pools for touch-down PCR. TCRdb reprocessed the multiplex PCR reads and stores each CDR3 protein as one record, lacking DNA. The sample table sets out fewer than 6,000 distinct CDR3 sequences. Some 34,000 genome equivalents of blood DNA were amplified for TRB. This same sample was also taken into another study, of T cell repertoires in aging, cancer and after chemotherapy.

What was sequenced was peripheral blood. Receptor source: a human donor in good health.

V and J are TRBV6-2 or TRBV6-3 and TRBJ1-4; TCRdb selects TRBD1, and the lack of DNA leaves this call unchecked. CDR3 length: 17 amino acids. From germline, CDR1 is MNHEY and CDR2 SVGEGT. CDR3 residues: CASSYRGRGLANEKLFF.

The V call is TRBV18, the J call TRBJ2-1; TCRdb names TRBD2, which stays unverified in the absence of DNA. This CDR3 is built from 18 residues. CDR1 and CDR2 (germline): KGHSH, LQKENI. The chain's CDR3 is CASSPGWRRDYPADEQFF.

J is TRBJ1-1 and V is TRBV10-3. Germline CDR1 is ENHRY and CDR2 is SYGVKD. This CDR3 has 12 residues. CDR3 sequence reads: CAISGRGTEAFF.

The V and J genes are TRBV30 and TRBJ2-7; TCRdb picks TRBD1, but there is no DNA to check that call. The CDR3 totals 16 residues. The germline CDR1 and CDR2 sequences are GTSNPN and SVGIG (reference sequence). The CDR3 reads CAWSVRDRWLPYEQYF.

CDR3 sequence: CATSRVSSGNNEQFF. This chain links TRBV15 with TRBJ2-1; the D call of TRBD2 rests on TCRdb alone, since no DNA is present to check it. The CDR3 is 15 residues long. Germline CDR1 and CDR2: LNHNV and YYDKDF (reference sequence).

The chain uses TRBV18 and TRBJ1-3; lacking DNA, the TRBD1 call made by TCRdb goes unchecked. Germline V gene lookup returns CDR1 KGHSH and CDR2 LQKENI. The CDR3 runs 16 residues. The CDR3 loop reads CASSAAGVTVANTIYF.

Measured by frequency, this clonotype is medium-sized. The CDR3 spells CASNHRGWGLAGGSSTGELFF. V gene TRBV19 combines with J gene TRBJ2-2; no DNA is available, so the TRBD2 call from TCRdb remains unchecked. The CDR3 loop spans 21 amino acids. The V gene's germline CDR1 is LNHDA and CDR2 SQIVND (reference sequence).

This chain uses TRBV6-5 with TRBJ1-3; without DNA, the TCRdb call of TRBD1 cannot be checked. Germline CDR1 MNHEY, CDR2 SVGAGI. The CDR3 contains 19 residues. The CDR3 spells CASRGGSGGPTSSGNTIYF.

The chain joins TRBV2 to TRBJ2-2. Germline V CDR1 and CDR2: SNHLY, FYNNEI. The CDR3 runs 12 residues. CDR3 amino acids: CASSGRHGELFF.

Here the CDR3 reads CASSPVTGFDYGYTF. The gene calls are TRBV12-3 or TRBV12-4 and TRBJ1-2; TCRdb returns TRBD1, unconfirmable since there is no DNA. The CDR3 sequence is 15 residues long.

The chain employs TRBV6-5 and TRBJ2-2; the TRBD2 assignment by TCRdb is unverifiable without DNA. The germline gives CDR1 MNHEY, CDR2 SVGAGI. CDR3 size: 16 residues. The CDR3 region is CASGDSGGPSTGELFF.

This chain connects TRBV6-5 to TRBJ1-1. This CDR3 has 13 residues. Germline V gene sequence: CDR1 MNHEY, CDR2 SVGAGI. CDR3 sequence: CASTGGGRTEAFF.

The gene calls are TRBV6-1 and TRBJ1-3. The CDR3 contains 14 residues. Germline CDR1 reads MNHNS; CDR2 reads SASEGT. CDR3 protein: CASSEIIPANTIYF.

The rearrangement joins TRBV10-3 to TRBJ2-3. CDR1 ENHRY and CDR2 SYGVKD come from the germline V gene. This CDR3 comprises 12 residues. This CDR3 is CAISELADTQYF.

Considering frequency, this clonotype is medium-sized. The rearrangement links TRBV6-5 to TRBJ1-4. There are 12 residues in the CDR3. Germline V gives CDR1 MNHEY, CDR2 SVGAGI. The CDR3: CASSYSGQELFF.

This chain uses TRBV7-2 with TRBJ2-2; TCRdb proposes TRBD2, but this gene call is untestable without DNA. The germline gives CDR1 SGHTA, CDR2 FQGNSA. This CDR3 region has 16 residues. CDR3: CASRVLAGVYTGELFF. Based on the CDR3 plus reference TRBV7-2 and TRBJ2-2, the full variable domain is GAGVSQSPSNKVTEKGKDVELRCDPISGHTALYWYRQSLGQGLEFLIYFQGNSAPDKSGLPSDRFSAERTGGSVSTLTIQRTQQEDSAVYLCASRVLAGVYTGELFFGEGSRLTVL.

The CDR3 is CASSLTGLDQPQHF. The gene calls are TRBV18 and TRBJ1-5; TCRdb indicates TRBD1, and absent DNA this call remains unverified. CDR1 and CDR2 from the germline V gene are KGHSH and LQKENI. The CDR3 totals 14 residues. Filled out from reference TRBV18 and TRBJ1-5, the complete variable domain reads NAGVMQNPRHLVRRRGQEARLRCSPMKGHSHVYWYRQLPEEGLKFMVYLQKENIIDESGMPKERFSAEFPKEGPSILRIQQVVRGDSAAYFCASSLTGLDQPQHFGDGTRLSIL.

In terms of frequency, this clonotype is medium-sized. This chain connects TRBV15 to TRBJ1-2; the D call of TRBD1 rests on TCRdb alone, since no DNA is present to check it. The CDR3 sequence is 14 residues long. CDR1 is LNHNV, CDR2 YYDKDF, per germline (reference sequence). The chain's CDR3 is CATSRDTGLGGYTF.

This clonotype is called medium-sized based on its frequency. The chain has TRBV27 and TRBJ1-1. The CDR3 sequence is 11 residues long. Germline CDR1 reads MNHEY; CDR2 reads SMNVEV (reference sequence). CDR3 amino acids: CASSGNTEAFF.

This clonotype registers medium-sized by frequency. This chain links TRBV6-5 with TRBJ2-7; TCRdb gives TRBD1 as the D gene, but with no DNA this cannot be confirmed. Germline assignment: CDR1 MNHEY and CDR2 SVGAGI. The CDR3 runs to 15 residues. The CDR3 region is CASSYAETGGYEQYF.

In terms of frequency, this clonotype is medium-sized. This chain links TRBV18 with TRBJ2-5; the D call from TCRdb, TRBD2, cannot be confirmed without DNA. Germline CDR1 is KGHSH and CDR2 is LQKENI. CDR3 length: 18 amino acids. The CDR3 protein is CASSAQLAGDGGGETQYF.